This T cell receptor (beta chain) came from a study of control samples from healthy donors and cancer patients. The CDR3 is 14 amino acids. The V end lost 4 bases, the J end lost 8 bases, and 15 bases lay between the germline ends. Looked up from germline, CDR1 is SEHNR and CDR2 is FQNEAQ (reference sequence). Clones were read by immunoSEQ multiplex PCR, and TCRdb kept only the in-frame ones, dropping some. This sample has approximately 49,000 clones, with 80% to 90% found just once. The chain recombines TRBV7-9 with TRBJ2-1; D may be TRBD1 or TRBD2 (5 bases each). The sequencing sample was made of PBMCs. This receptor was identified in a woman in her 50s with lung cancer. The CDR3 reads CASSSGSMGHEQFF. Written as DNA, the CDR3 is TGTGCCAGCAGCTCCGGGTCAATGGGACATGAGCAGTTCTTC.